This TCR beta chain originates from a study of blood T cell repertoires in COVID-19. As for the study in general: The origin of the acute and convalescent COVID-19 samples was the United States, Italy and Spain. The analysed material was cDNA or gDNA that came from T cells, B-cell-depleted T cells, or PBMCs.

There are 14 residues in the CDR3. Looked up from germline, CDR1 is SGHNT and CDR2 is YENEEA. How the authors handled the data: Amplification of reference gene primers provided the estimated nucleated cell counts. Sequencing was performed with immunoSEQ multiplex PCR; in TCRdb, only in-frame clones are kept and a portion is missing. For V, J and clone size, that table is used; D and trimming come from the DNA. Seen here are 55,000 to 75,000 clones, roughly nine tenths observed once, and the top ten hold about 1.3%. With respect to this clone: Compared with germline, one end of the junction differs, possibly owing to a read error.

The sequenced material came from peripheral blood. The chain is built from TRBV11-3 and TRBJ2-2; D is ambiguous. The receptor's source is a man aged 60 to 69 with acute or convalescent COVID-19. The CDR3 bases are TGTGCCAGCAGCTCTACTGTGAACTCCGGGGAGCTGTTTTTT. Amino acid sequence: CASSSTVNSGELFF.